This T cell receptor (beta chain) was documented in a study of blood T cell repertoires in COVID-19. Study-level background: Acute and convalescent COVID-19 samples came from the United States, Italy and Spain. T cells, B-cell-depleted T cells, or PBMCs provided the cDNA or gDNA that served as material.

Data came from immunoSEQ multiplex PCR; TCRdb stores just in-frame clones and leaves some out. The data contain about 130,000 clones, around 85% of them singletons. The CDR3 has 14 residues. V lost 1 base and J lost 8, with 14 bases in between. Germline CDR1 SEHNR, CDR2 FQNEAQ (reference sequence). The V call is TRBV7-9, the J call TRBJ1-2, with a tentative D call TRBD1 (5 bases). This TCR was sampled from a human donor in a cohort sampled during active COVID-19. Source material: peripheral blood. CDR3 sequence (DNA): TGTGCCAGCAGCTTAGAATCGGGGGGTGACGGCTACACCTTC. Amino acids: CASSLESGGDGYTF.